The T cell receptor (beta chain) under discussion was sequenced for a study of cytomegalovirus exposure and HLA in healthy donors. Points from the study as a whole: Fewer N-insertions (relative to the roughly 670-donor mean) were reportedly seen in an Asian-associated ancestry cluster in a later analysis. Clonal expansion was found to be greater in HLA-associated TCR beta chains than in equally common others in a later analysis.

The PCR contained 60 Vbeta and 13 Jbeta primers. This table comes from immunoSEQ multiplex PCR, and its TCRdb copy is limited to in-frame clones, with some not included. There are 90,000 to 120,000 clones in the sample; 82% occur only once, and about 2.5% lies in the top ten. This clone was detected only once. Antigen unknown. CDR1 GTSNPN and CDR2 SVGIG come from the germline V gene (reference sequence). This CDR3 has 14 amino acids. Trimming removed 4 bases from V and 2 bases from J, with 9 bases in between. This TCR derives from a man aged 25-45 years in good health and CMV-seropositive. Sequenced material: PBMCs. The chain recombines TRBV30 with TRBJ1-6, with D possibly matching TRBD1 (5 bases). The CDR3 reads CAWTTEAYNSPLHF. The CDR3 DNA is TGTGCCTGGACGACAGAGGCCTATAATTCACCCCTCCACTTT.